The present T cell receptor (beta chain) was sequenced within a study of blood T cell repertoires in COVID-19. Across the study: Sources were T cells, B-cell-depleted T cells, or PBMCs; the material itself was cDNA or gDNA.

Authors' data handling: Quantification of nucleated cells was approximated via reference gene primer amplification. The repertoire was sequenced with immunoSEQ multiplex PCR; TCRdb's copy has only in-frame clones and lacks some. Clone size and the V and J calls come from that table; the DNA yielded D and trimming. This sample yields about 320,000 clones, of which 65% to 90% are seen a single time; just over 7% belongs to the top ten. This CDR3 has 13 residues. Trimming cost V 0 bases and J 11 bases, with 14 bases left between them. Germline CDR1 is MNHNS and CDR2 is SASEGT. This rearrangement joins TRBV6-1 to TRBJ2-7; D is unclear. The receptor comes from a human donor in a cohort sampled during active COVID-19. Specimen: peripheral blood. The DNA for the CDR3 is TGTGCCAGCAGTGAAGCGCACCTCTTCCCGGAGTACTTC. Protein: CASSEAHLFPEYF.